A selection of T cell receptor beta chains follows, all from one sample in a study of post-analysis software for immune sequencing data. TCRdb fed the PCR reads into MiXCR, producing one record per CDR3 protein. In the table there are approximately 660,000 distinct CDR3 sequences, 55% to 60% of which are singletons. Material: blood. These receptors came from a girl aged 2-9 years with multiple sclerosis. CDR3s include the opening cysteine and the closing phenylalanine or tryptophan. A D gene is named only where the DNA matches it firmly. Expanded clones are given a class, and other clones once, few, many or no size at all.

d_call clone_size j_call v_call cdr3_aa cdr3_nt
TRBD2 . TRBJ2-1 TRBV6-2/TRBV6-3 CASCPHASGVSYNEQFF TGTGCCAGCTGCCCTCACGCCAGCGGGGTCTCCTACAATGAGCAGTTCTTC
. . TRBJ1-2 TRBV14 CASSQGHRVGYTF TGTGCCAGCAGCCAAGGGCACAGGGTTGGCTACACCTTC
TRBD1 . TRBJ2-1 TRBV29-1 CSGTRGLYNEQFF TGCAGCGGCACCAGGGGGCTTTACAATGAGCAGTTCTTC
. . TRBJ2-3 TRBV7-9 CAGQSAGSRDSQYF TGTGCCGGACAATCTGCGGGGAGTAGAGATTCGCAGTATTTT
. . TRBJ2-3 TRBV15 CATSWPRGGGSTDTQYF TGTGCCACCAGCTGGCCCAGAGGGGGGGGGAGCACAGATACGCAGTATTTT
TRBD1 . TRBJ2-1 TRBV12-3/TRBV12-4 CASSLLRDRGNNEQFF TGTGCCAGCAGTCTGCTCCGGGACAGGGGTAACAATGAGCAGTTCTTC
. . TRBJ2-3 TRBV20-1 CSARLSDTQYF TGCAGTGCTAGGCTGTCAGATACGCAGTATTTT
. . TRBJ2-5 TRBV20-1 CSASLAGGGETQYF TGCAGTGCTAGTTTGGCCGGGGGAGGAGAGACCCAGTACTTC
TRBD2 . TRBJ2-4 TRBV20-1 CSIERLAGGLTAKNIQYF TGCAGTATTGAGAGGCTAGCGGGGGGGCTCACAGCCAAAAACATTCAGTACTTC
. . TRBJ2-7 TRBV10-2 CASSDQGRMPYEQYF TGCGCCAGCAGTGATCAGGGGCGAATGCCCTACGAGCAGTACTTC
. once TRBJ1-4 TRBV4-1 CASSQAHGPLNEKLFF TGCGCCAGCAGCCAAGCCCACGGGCCACTTAATGAAAAACTGTTTTTT
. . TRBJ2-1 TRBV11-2 CASSFGGANDEQFF TGTGCCAGCAGCTTTGGGGGGGCGAACGATGAGCAGTTCTTC
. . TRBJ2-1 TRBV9 CASSVVGIADNEQFF TGTGCCAGCAGCGTAGTAGGTATAGCGGACAATGAGCAGTTCTTC
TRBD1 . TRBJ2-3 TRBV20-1 CSARVNRGRTDTQYF TGCAGTGCTAGAGTAAACAGGGGGCGCACAGATACGCAGTATTTT
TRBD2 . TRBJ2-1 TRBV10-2 CASSDGLAGGSQETQFF TGCGCCAGCAGTGATGGCTTAGCGGGGGGATCCCAAGAGACCCAGTTCTTC
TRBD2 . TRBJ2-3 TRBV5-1 CASSPIQWTSAQDTQYF TGCGCCAGCAGCCCCATCCAATGGACTAGTGCACAAGATACGCAGTATTTT
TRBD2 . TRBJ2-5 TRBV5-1 CASIRGTSGEETQYF TGCGCCAGCATACGTGGGACTAGCGGGGAAGAGACCCAGTACTTC
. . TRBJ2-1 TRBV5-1 CAHPRESSNEQFF TGCGCCCACCCTAGGGAGTCAAGCAATGAGCAGTTCTTC